This is a list of T cell receptor beta chains from one sample in a study of PD-1 blockade in classical Hodgkin lymphoma. This table comes from immunoSEQ multiplex PCR, and its TCRdb copy is limited to in-frame clones, with some not included. The sample shows around 92,000 clones, over 80% of them seen only once. The material was peripheral blood mononuclear cells (PBMCs), obtained before the fourth cycle of nivolumab. These TCRs come from a human donor with classical Hodgkin lymphoma. The conserved cysteine and the conserved F or W are not part of the CDR3 here. The order of the fields is V gene, J gene, CDR3 protein.

v_call: TRBV5-1
j_call: TRBJ2-3
cdr3_aa: ASSSGPGSTDTQY

v_call: TRBV7-4
j_call: TRBJ1-2
cdr3_aa: ASSPTGGRDGYT

v_call: TRBV2
j_call: TRBJ2-5
cdr3_aa: ASSASGRETQY

v_call: TRBV11-2
j_call: TRBJ2-1
cdr3_aa: ASSLDRYNEQF

v_call: TRBV10-3
j_call: TRBJ2-7
cdr3_aa: ANLWTSGDSYEQY

v_call: TRBV18
j_call: TRBJ2-5
cdr3_aa: ASSPLPGTSGIEETQY

v_call: TRBV6-6
j_call: TRBJ2-7
cdr3_aa: ASSYSGGRTLYEQY

v_call: TRBV6-5
j_call: TRBJ1-1
cdr3_aa: ASSWDRATEAF

v_call: TRBV29-1
j_call: TRBJ2-1
cdr3_aa: SVAGLAGHNEQF

v_call: TRBV2
j_call: TRBJ2-7
cdr3_aa: ASRPLGGPLYEQY

v_call: TRBV11-2
j_call: TRBJ1-2
cdr3_aa: ASSQVHYGYT

v_call: TRBV5-4
j_call: TRBJ2-2
cdr3_aa: ASSLPGLAGGATGELF

v_call: TRBV9
j_call: TRBJ2-2
cdr3_aa: ASGFGISNTGELF

v_call: TRBV10-2
j_call: TRBJ2-1
cdr3_aa: ASSRTSGPYNEQF

v_call: TRBV19
j_call: TRBJ2-7
cdr3_aa: ASSIVSGYEQY

v_call: TRBV19
j_call: TRBJ2-5
cdr3_aa: ASSMTTVRGTQY

v_call: TRBV4-3
j_call: TRBJ2-3
cdr3_aa: ASSQEGGTSGRAATDTQY

v_call: TRBV5-1
j_call: TRBJ2-5
cdr3_aa: ASSSGTGPQETQY

v_call: TRBV19
j_call: TRBJ1-2
cdr3_aa: ASSIIGGGGGYT

v_call: TRBV10-3
j_call: TRBJ1-2
cdr3_aa: AITGRDSSGYT

v_call: TRBV7-9
j_call: TRBJ2-2
cdr3_aa: ASSLGEGLVHTGELF

v_call: TRBV5-8
j_call: TRBJ2-2
cdr3_aa: ASSLYPGELF

v_call: TRBV21-1
j_call: TRBJ2-5
cdr3_aa: ASGGPGPSQETQY

v_call: TRBV28
j_call: TRBJ2-7
cdr3_aa: ASSSVIGGGRLYEQY